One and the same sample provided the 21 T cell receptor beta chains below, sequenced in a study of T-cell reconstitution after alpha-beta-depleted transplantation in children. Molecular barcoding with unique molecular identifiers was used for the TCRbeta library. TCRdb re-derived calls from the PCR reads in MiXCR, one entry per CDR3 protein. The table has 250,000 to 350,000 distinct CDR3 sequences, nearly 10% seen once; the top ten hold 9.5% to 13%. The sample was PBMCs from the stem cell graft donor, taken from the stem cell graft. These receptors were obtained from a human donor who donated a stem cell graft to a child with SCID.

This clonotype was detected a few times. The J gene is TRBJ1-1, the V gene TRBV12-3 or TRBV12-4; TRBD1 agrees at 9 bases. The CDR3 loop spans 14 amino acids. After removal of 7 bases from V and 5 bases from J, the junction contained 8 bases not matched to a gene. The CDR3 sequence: CASTRDRVATEAFF. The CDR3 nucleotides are TGTGCCAGCACCAGGGACAGGGTTGCAACTGAAGCTTTCTTT.

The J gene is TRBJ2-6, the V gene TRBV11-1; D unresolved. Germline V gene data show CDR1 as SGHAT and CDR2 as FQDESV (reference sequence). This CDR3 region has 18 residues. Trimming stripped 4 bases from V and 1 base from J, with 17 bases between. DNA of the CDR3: TGTGCCAGCAGCTCACCGCTGGACGTATTTTCTGGGGCCAACGTCCTGACTTTC. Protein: CASSSPLDVFSGANVLTF. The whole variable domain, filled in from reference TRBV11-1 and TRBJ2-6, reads EAEVAQSPRYKITEKSQAVAFWCDPISGHATLYWYRQILGQGPELLVQFQDESVVDDSQLPKDRFSAERLKGVDSTLKIQPAELGDSAMYLCASSSPLDVFSGANVLTFGAGSRLTVL.

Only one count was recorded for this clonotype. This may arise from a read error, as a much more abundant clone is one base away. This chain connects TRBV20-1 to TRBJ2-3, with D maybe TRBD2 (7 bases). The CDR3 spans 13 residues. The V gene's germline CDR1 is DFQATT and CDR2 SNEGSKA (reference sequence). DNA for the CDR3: TGCAGTGCTAGAGGTGGGGGGGCAGATACGCGGTATTTT. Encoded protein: CSARGGGADTRYF.

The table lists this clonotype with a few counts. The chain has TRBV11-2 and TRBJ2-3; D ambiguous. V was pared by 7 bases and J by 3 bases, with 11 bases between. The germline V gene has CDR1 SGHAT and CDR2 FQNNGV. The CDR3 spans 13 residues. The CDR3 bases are TGTGCCAGCATCCCCCATCGGACAGATACGCAGTATTTT. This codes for CASIPHRTDTQYF.

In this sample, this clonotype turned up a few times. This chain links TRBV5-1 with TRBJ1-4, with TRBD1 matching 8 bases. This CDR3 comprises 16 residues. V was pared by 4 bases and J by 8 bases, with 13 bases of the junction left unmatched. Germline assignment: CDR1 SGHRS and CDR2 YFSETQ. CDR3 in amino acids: CASSLNPQGVREKLFF. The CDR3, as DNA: TGCGCCAGCAGCCTAAACCCACAGGGGGTACGGGAAAAACTGTTTTTT.

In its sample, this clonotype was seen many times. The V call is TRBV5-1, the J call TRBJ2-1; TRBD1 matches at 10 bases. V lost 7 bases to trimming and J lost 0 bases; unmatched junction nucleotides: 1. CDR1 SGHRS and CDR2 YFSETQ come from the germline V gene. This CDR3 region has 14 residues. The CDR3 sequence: CASRTGGSYNEQFF. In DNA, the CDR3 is TGCGCCAGCCGGACAGGGGGCTCCTACAATGAGCAGTTCTTC.

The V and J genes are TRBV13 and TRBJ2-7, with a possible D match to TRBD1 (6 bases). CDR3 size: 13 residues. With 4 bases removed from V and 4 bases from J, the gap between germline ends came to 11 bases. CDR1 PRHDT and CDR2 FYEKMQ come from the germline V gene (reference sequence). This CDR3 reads CASSWEQGYEQYF. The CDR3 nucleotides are TGTGCCAGCAGCTGGGAACAGGGTTACGAGCAGTACTTC.

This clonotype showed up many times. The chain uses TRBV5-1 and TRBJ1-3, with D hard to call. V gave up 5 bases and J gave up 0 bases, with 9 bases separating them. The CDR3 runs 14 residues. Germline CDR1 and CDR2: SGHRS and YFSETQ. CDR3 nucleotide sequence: TGCGCCAGCAGAGTTAGCGGCTCTGGAAACACCATATATTTT. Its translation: CASRVSGSGNTIYF.

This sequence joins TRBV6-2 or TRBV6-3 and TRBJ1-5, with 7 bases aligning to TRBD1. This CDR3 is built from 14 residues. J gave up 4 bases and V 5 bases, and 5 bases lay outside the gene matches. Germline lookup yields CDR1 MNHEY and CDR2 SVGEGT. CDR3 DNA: TGTGCCAGCAGTCGACCAGGGGGAAATCAGCCCCAGCATTTT. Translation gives CASSRPGGNQPQHF.

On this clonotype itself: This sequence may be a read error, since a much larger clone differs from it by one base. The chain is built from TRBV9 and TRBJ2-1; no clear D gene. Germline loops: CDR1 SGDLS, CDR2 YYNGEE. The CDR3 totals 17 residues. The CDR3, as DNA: TGTGCCAGCAGCGTAGCTCAGTTCATCAGCTCCTACAATGAGCAGCTCTTC. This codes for CASSVAQFISSYNEQLF.

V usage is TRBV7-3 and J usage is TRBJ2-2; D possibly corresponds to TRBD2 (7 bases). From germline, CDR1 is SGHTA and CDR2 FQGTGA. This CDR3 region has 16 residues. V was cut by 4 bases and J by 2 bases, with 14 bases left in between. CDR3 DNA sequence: TGTGCCAGCAGCTCACTGGGGGGGCTAAACACCGGGGAGCTGTTTTTT. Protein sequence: CASSSLGGLNTGELFF. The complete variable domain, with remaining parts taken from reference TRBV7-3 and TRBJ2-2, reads GAGVSQTPSNKVTEKGKYVELRCDPISGHTALYWYRQSLGQGPEFLIYFQGTGAADDSGLPNDRFFAVRPEGSVSTLKIQRTERGDSAVYLCASSSLGGLNTGELFFGEGSRLTVL.

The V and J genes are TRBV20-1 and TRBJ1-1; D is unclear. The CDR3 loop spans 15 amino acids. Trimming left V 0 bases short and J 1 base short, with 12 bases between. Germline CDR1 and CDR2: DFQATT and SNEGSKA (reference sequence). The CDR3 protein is CSARDTTVGNTEAFF. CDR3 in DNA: TGCAGTGCTAGAGATACCACAGTGGGGAACACTGAAGCTTTCTTT.

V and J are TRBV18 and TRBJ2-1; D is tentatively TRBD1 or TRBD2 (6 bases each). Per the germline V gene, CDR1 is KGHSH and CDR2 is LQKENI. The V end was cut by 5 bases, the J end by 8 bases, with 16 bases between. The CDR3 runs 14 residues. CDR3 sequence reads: CASSGYGGGDEQFF. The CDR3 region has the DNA TGTGCCAGCTCAGGTTACGGAGGGGGAGATGAGCAGTTCTTC.

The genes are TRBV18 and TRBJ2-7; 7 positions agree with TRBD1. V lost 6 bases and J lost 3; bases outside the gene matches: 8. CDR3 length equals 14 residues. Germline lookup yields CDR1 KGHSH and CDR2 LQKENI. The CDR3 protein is CASSLTGSDYEQYF. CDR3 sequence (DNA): TGTGCCAGCTCGCTGACAGGGAGCGACTACGAGCAGTACTTC.

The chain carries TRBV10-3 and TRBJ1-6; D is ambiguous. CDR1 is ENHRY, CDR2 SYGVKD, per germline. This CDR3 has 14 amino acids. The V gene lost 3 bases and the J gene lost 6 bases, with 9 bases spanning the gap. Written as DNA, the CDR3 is TGTGCCATCAGTGATGTAGGGCTTAATTCACCCCTCCACTTT. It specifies CAISDVGLNSPLHF.

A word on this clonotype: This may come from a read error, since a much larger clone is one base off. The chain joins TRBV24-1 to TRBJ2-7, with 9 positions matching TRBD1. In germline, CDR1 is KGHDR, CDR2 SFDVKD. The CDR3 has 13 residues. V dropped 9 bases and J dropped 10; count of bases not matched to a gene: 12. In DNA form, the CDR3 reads TGTGCCACCTGTGGCCCCGGGACAGGGTCACAGTACTTC. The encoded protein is CATCGPGTGSQYF.

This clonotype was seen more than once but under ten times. DNA of the CDR3: TGCGCCAGCAGCTACTGGGACAGGGCGGGATTGAACACTGAAGCTTTCTTT. It specifies CASSYWDRAGLNTEAFF. This chain links TRBV5-1 with TRBJ1-1; 9 bases match TRBD1. The V segment lost 3 bases and the J segment 0 bases; nucleotides outside the gene matches: 9. Germline CDR1 is SGHRS and CDR2 is YFSETQ. The CDR3 is 17 residues long.

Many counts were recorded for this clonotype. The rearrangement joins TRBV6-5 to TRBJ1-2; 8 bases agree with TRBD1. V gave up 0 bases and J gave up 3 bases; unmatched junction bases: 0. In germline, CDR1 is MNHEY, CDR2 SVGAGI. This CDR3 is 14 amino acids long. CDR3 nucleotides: TGTGCCAGCAGTTACTCACAGGGGGACTATGGCTACACCTTC. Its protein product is CASSYSQGDYGYTF.

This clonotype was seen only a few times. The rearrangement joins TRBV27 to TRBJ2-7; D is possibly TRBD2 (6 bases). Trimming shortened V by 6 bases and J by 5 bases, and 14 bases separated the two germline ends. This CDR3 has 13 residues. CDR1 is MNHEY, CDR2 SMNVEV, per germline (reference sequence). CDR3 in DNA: TGTGCCAGCAGGGACGGAGGGAGCCACGAGCAGTACTTC. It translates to CASRDGGSHEQYF.

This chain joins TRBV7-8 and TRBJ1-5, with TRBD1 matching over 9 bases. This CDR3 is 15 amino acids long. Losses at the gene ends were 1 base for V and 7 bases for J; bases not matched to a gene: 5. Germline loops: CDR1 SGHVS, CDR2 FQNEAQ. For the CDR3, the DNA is TGTGCCAGCAGCTTAGTTACAGGGGGCGAACAGCCCCAGCATTTT. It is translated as CASSLVTGGEQPQHF.

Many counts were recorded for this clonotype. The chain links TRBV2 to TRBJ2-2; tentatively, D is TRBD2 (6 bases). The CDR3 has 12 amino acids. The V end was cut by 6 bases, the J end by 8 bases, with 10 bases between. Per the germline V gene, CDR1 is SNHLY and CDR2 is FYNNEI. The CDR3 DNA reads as TGTGCCAGCAGCCAAAGCGGGGGGGAGCTGTTTTTT. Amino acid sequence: CASSQSGGELFF.